Sequencing of this T cell receptor beta chain was carried out in a study of graft-versus-host responses after intestinal transplantation. V shed 4 bases and J shed 3 bases, with 14 bases lying between them. The CDR3 contains 16 residues. Germline CDR1 SGHDT, CDR2 YYEEEE. Data came from immunoSEQ multiplex PCR; TCRdb stores just in-frame clones and leaves some out. The profile shows roughly 60,000 clones, 91% of them singletons. The material sequenced was PBMCs, taken around 120 days after intestinal transplantation. The chain employs TRBV5-6 and TRBJ2-6; TRBD2 is a possible D gene (5 bases). This receptor was taken from a human patient who received an intestinal transplant, so some T cells may come from the graft donor. In DNA form, the CDR3 reads TGTGCCAGCAGCCCTAGGGTACGGGGTGGGGCCAACGTCCTGACTTTC. Residues: CASSPRVRGGANVLTF.